The clone carrying this TCR beta chain was found once. Authors' processing steps: Cell counts per sample came from amplifying reference gene primers. This table comes from immunoSEQ multiplex PCR, and its TCRdb copy is limited to in-frame clones, with some not included. The DNA gave D and trimming, while V, J and clone size come from that table. The top ten hold 9% to 9.5% of the sample, which has about 280,000 clones, over 75% seen once. The data were taken from a study of blood T cell repertoires in COVID-19. About the research overall: COVID-19 samples, acute and convalescent, were from the United States, Italy and Spain. The cDNA or gDNA used as material had been derived from T cells, B-cell-depleted T cells, or PBMCs.

V was cut by 5 bases and J by 4 bases, with 11 bases left in between. Germline-derived CDR1 and CDR2 are MNHEY and SVGAGI. The CDR3 is made up of 13 amino acids. Sequenced: peripheral blood. The chain carries TRBV6-5 and TRBJ1-2; TRBD1 is a possible D gene (5 bases). This receptor was taken from a man younger than 35 with active or convalescent COVID-19. CDR3 sequence: CASSMTDLYGYTF. CDR3 nucleotides: TGTGCCAGCAGTATGACAGACCTCTATGGCTACACCTTC.